This T cell receptor beta chain was recovered during a study of PD-L1 blockade in urothelial cancer. Across the whole study: Of approximately 29 patients, some 25 were males with bladder-origin urothelial cancer.

The V end lost 2 bases, the J end lost 2 bases, and 7 bases lay between the germline ends. The V gene's germline CDR1 is MNHEY and CDR2 SVGAGI. This CDR3 is built from 15 residues. Libraries were prepared by immunoSEQ multiplex PCR; TCRdb keeps only in-frame clonotypes and omits some of them. The repertoire holds about 52,000 clones, with roughly 75% as singletons. Indicated time point: pretreatment peripheral blood. Material: PBMCs, obtained around atezolizumab (anti-PD-L1) treatment. This receptor was obtained from a man between 65 and 80 years old with urothelial cancer. This chain joins TRBV6-5 and TRBJ1-6, with D possibly TRBD1 on 6 matching bases. CDR3 residues: CASSYGGTYNSPLHF. The CDR3 DNA reads TGTGCCAGCAGTTACGGGGGCACCTATAATTCACCCCTCCACTTT.